The 20 T cell receptor beta chains presented below share a single source sample, sequenced in a study of cytomegalovirus exposure and HLA in healthy donors. The data were produced by immunoSEQ multiplex PCR, yet TCRdb's version contains in-frame clones alone and is incomplete. In the table there are about 360,000 clones, 86% of which are singletons. The sequenced sample consisted of PBMCs. These receptors all stem from a young woman in good health and CMV-seronegative.

The V and J genes are TRBV9 and TRBJ1-1, with D uncertain. Trimming pared 3 bases from V and 2 bases from J, leaving 8 bases between. Germline values: CDR1 SGDLS, CDR2 YYNGEE. CDR3 length: 13 amino acids. Written as DNA, the CDR3 is TGTGCCAGCAGCGCCTACTTCAACACTGAAGCTTTCTTT. Its translation: CASSAYFNTEAFF. The full variable domain, its missing parts supplied by reference TRBV9 and TRBJ1-1, is DSGVTQTPKHLITATGQRVTLRCSPRSGDLSVYWYQQSLDQGLQFLIQYYNGEERAKGNILERFSAQQFPDLHSELNLSSLELGDSALYFCASSAYFNTEAFFGQGTRLTVV.

The chain joins TRBV6-1 to TRBJ2-7; 8 bases fit TRBD1. V was pared by 4 bases and J by 4 bases, with 6 bases of the junction left unmatched. The CDR3 runs 14 residues. CDR1 and CDR2 from the germline V gene are MNHNS and SASEGT. DNA of the CDR3: TGTGCCAGCAGTGCCGACAGGGGTAGTTACGAGCAGTACTTC. This codes for CASSADRGSYEQYF.

The rearrangement links TRBV30 to TRBJ1-5; the D gene is possibly TRBD1 (5 bases). CDR1 GTSNPN and CDR2 SVGIG come from the germline V gene (reference sequence). The CDR3 runs 19 residues. The ends were cut back, 0 bases at V and 0 bases at J, with 21 bases in the middle. As DNA, the CDR3 is TGTGCCTGGAGTGTAAAGGAGGCGGGGGACCCTTATAGCAATCAGCCCCAGCATTTT. It is translated as CAWSVKEAGDPYSNQPQHF.

J is TRBJ2-7 and V is TRBV2, with TRBD1 matching over 9 bases. The CDR3 contains 14 residues. V lost 6 bases to trimming and J lost 0 bases; unmatched junction nucleotides: 3. Per germline, CDR1 SNHLY and CDR2 FYNNEI. The CDR3 bases are TGTGCCAGCAGAGAGGACAGGGGCTCCTACGAGCAGTACTTC. As protein: CASREDRGSYEQYF.

This clone has a single count. J is TRBJ1-2 and V is TRBV27, with D possibly being TRBD1 (6 bases). V shed 3 bases and J shed 0 bases, with 8 bases lying between them. Germline lookup yields CDR1 MNHEY and CDR2 SMNVEV (reference sequence). CDR3 length equals 14 residues. The DNA of the CDR3 is TGTGCCAGCAGTTTCGGACAGACTAACTATGGCTACACCTTC. It yields the protein CASSFGQTNYGYTF.

The V gene is TRBV27, the J gene TRBJ1-2; possible D gene TRBD1, 5 bases. CDR1 and CDR2 from the germline V gene are MNHEY and SMNVEV (reference sequence). The CDR3 has 13 amino acids. The V end lost 3 bases, the J end lost 5 bases, and 10 bases lay between the germline ends. For the CDR3, the DNA is TGTGCCAGCAGTTTGGGTAGACAGTATGGCTACACCTTC. Protein sequence: CASSLGRQYGYTF.

This clone was seen a handful of times. The chain is built from TRBV27 and TRBJ1-2, with D uncertain. Trimming stripped 11 bases from V and 0 bases from J, with 10 bases between. Per the germline V gene, CDR1 is MNHEY and CDR2 is SMNVEV (reference sequence). This CDR3 has 12 residues. The CDR3 nucleotides read TGTGCCGCCCGAGGGTCTAACTATGGCTACACCTTC. This gives the protein CAARGSNYGYTF.

The chain joins TRBV27 to TRBJ2-2, with 10 bases that match TRBD2. V lost 3 bases, J lost 4 bases, and 5 bases stayed unmatched. This CDR3 spans 16 amino acids. Germline values: CDR1 MNHEY, CDR2 SMNVEV (reference sequence). The CDR3 region is CASSFQREGSTGELFF. CDR3 DNA sequence: TGTGCCAGCAGTTTCCAGCGGGAGGGCAGCACCGGGGAGCTGTTTTTT.

The V gene is TRBV11-2, the J gene TRBJ2-7; 8 bases map to TRBD2. Trimming removed 0 bases from V and 0 bases from J; junction bases left unmatched: 1. This CDR3 spans 15 amino acids. CDR1 is SGHAT and CDR2 is FQNNGV in the germline V gene. The CDR3 DNA sequence: TGTGCCAGCAGCTTAGAAGCGGGAGACTCCTACGAGCAGTACTTC. It translates to CASSLEAGDSYEQYF.

This rearrangement joins TRBV27 to TRBJ2-1; unclear D gene. V was shortened by 5 bases and J by 0 bases, with 8 bases between the two germline ends. Germline CDR1 and CDR2: MNHEY and SMNVEV (reference sequence). This CDR3 region has 14 residues. In DNA form, the CDR3 reads TGTGCCAGCAGTCTACAGAGCTCCTACAATGAGCAGTTCTTC. It yields the protein CASSLQSSYNEQFF.

This chain links TRBV11-2 with TRBJ2-1; perhaps TRBD2 as D (6 bases). Germline CDR1 and CDR2: SGHAT and FQNNGV. Between the trimmed V and J ends, which lost 4 bases and 11 bases, there was a span of 18 bases. This CDR3 has 14 amino acids. The CDR3 DNA follows: TGTGCCAGCAGCTCAACGGGAGCCCCGGTGAAGCAGTTCTTC. Protein sequence: CASSSTGAPVKQFF.

This clone was observed a few times. In nucleotides, the CDR3 is TGTGCCAGCACAGTTATGGGGTCAGGGAGGCTAGGGCAGCCCCAGCATTTT. Its translation: CASTVMGSGRLGQPQHF. This chain links TRBV28 with TRBJ1-5, with a possible D match to TRBD1 (5 bases). Trimming cost V 7 bases and J 7 bases, with 26 bases left between them. This CDR3 has 17 amino acids. The germline V gene has CDR1 MDHEN and CDR2 SYDVKM.

There are a few counts of this clone. This chain uses TRBV25-1 with TRBJ2-2, with D unresolved. Germline V gene data show CDR1 as MGHDK and CDR2 as SYGVNS. The CDR3 spans 13 residues. The ends were cut back, 0 bases at V and 5 bases at J, with 4 bases in the middle. CDR3 nucleotide sequence: TGTGCCAGCAGTGAATATTATACCGGGGAGCTGTTTTTT. Protein: CASSEYYTGELFF.

The chain couples TRBV6-5 to TRBJ2-1; TRBD2 might be the D (5 bases). CDR1 and CDR2 from the germline V gene are MNHEY and SVGAGI. The CDR3 covers 15 residues. V lost 0 bases and J lost 8, with 14 bases in between. The CDR3 loop is CASSYSGGGPHEQFF. Written as DNA, the CDR3 is TGTGCCAGCAGTTACTCAGGCGGAGGTCCCCATGAGCAGTTCTTC.

Note on this clone: Other DNA sequences within the sample encode an identical CDR3. The chain employs TRBV9 and TRBJ2-1, with 13 bases identical to TRBD2. With V trimmed by 2 bases and J by 4 bases, 0 bases remained unmatched. Germline CDR1 reads SGDLS; CDR2 reads YYNGEE. This CDR3 spans 15 amino acids. CDR3 coding DNA: TGTGCCAGCAGCGTGGGACTAGCGGGATACAATGAGCAGTTCTTC. Its protein is CASSVGLAGYNEQFF.

The chain combines TRBV9 with TRBJ2-7; 8 nucleotides match TRBD2. Trimming took 2 bases from V and 1 from J; bases not matched to a gene: 2. Per germline, CDR1 SGDLS and CDR2 YYNGEE. This CDR3 has 14 residues. CDR3 bases: TGTGCCAGCAGCGTTAGCGGGAAGTCCTACGAGCAGTACTTC. This sequence encodes CASSVSGKSYEQYF.

V is TRBV4-1 and J is TRBJ1-3; D not certain. Between the trimmed V and J ends, which lost 0 bases and 2 bases, there was a span of 20 bases. The germline V gene encodes CDR1 MGHRA and CDR2 YSYEKL. CDR3 length equals 19 residues. CDR3 in amino acids: CASSQEAFLGSRAGNTIYF. DNA of the CDR3: TGCGCCAGCAGCCAAGAAGCCTTCCTAGGATCCCGGGCTGGAAACACCATATATTTT.

The count of this clone is one. The V and J genes are TRBV9 and TRBJ1-1; 7 bases agree with TRBD1. This CDR3 has 13 residues. CDR1 is SGDLS, CDR2 YYNGEE, per germline. Trimming removed 5 bases from V and 7 bases from J; junction bases left unmatched: 8. The CDR3 sequence is CASRGTDSNEAFF. CDR3 nucleotides: TGTGCCAGCAGAGGGACAGACTCCAATGAAGCTTTCTTT. The full variable domain, its missing parts supplied by reference TRBV9 and TRBJ1-1, is DSGVTQTPKHLITATGQRVTLRCSPRSGDLSVYWYQQSLDQGLQFLIQYYNGEERAKGNILERFSAQQFPDLHSELNLSSLELGDSALYFCASRGTDSNEAFFGQGTRLTVV.

The chain couples TRBV14 to TRBJ2-7; TRBD2 might be the D (7 bases). V was pared by 5 bases and J by 3 bases, with 14 bases between. This CDR3 has 14 amino acids. Per germline, CDR1 SGHDN and CDR2 FVKESK. CDR3 sequence (DNA): TGTGCCAGCAGCTTCGGGGGGCCCTTCTACGAGCAGTACTTC. It yields the protein CASSFGGPFYEQYF.

The chain combines TRBV9 with TRBJ2-3; 10 nucleotides align to TRBD1. This CDR3 spans 15 amino acids. V was pared by 6 bases and J by 2 bases, with 6 bases of the junction left unmatched. Germline CDR1 is SGDLS and CDR2 is YYNGEE. CDR3 nucleotides: TGTGCCAGCACCCTTGGGACAGGGGACACAGATACGCAGTATTTT. Protein product: CASTLGTGDTDTQYF.